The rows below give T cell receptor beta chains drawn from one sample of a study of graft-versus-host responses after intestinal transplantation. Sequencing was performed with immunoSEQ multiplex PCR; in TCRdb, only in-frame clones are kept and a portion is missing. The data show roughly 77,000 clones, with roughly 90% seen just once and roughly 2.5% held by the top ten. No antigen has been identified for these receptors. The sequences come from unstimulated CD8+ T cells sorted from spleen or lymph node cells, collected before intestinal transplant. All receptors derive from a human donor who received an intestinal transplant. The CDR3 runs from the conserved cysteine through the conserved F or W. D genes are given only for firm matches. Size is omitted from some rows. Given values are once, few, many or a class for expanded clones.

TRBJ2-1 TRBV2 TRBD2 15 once CASSAGLAGDNEQFF TGTGCCAGCAGTGCTGGTCTAGCGGGAGACAATGAGCAGTTCTTC
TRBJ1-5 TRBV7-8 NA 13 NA CASSPGSGQPQHF TGTGCCAGCAGCCCAGGGTCAGGTCAGCCCCAGCATTTT
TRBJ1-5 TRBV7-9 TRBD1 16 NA CASSLDRDRGPQPQHF TGTGCCAGCAGCTTAGACCGGGACAGGGGTCCCCAGCCCCAGCATTTT
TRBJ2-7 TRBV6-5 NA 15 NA CASSYRLASSYEQYF TGTGCCAGCAGTTACCGCCTAGCGTCCTCCTACGAGCAGTACTTC
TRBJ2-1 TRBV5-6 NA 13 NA CASSLIFALEQFF TGTGCCAGCAGCTTGATATTCGCGCTTGAGCAGTTCTTC
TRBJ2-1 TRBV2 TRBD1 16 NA CASSGTGTGVYNEQFF TGTGCCAGCAGTGGGACCGGGACAGGGGTCTACAATGAGCAGTTCTTC
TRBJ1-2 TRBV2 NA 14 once CASSDWDLDRGYTF TGTGCCAGCAGTGATTGGGACCTGGACAGAGGCTACACCTTC
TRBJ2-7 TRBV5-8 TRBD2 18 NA CASSLGLAGESPQYEQYF TGTGCCAGCAGCTTGGGACTAGCGGGAGAAAGCCCCCAATACGAGCAGTACTTC
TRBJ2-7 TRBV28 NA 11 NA CASSPLYEQYF TGTGCCAGCAGTCCCCTGTACGAGCAGTACTTC
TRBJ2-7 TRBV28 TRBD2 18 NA CASSLLETSGAFSYEQYF TGTGCCAGCAGTTTATTGGAAACTAGCGGGGCCTTCTCCTACGAGCAGTACTTC
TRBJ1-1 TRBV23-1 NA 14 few CASSHRGVNTEAFF TGCGCCAGCAGTCATCGCGGGGTGAACACTGAAGCTTTCTTT
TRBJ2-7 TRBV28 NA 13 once CASRPTGAYEQYF TGTGCCAGCCGTCCGACAGGCGCCTACGAGCAGTACTTC
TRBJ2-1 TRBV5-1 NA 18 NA CASSLAPTRTGEYNEQFF TGCGCCAGCAGCTTGGCGCCGACACGGACGGGGGAATACAATGAGCAGTTCTTC